This T cell receptor (beta chain) is drawn from a study of shared clonotypes between healthy human individuals. Every unsorted PBMC PCR replicate was loaded with about 320 ng DNA, tens of thousands of T cell genomes. The unsorted PBMC sample used ten immunoSEQ deep assay plates. TCRdb keeps only in-frame clones here, not all; method: immunoSEQ multiplex PCR. The sample yields over 400,000 clones, more than 65% seen once. The study drew its donors from healthy HIV-negative adults without recent acute infections or vaccinations. V was pared by 4 bases and J by 4 bases, with 12 bases between. The germline gives CDR1 SGHNT, CDR2 YYREEE (reference sequence). This CDR3 spans 14 amino acids.

The sequence was obtained from a middle-aged woman in good health. Some clones in this sample may be carry-over from other donors' samples. The specimen sequenced was PBMCs. V is TRBV5-4 and J is TRBJ2-1; tentatively, D is TRBD1 or TRBD2 (5 bases each). The CDR3 sequence is CASSTGAKYNEQFF. In DNA form, the CDR3 reads TGTGCCAGCAGCACCGGGGCTAAATACAATGAGCAGTTCTTC.